Listed below are T cell receptor beta chains from one sample, sequenced in a study of OX40 agonist ivuxolimab in advanced cancers. The assay was immunoSEQ multiplex PCR, and TCRdb's table has in-frame clones only and misses some. The table lists about 43,000 clones, approximately 83% of them singletons. The material sequenced was CD4+ or CD8+ T cells sorted from blood, taken in a trial of the OX40 agonist ivuxolimab. The receptor source for this set is an adult with an advanced solid tumor such as melanoma, head and neck, liver or kidney cancer. Both conserved end residues are part of each CDR3. D genes are given only for firm matches. Not all rows give a size; the values are once, few, many and, for expanded clones, a class.

>TRBD2|TRBJ2-7|NA|TRBV7-9
CASSLAGLRYEQYF
TGTGCCAGCAGCTTAGCGGGACTACGTTACGAGCAGTACTTC
>TRBD1|TRBJ2-7|NA|TRBV5-1
CASSITGGLPLEQYF
TGCGCCAGCAGCATTACAGGGGGTCTACCTCTTGAGCAGTACTTC
>NA|TRBJ2-1|once|TRBV4-3
CASSQDGGGSSYNEQFF
TGCGCCAGCAGCCAAGATGGGGGCGGTAGCTCCTACAATGAGCAGTTCTTC
>NA|TRBJ1-4|NA|TRBV6-5
CASRKLTGEKLFF
TGTGCCAGCAGAAAGCTAACGGGTGAAAAACTGTTTTTT
>NA|TRBJ1-1|NA|TRBV5-8
CASSLVVGLGTEAFF
TGTGCCAGCAGCTTGGTGGTGGGGTTGGGCACTGAAGCTTTCTTT
>TRBD1|TRBJ2-1|NA|TRBV5-8
CASSTRQGWNEQFF
TGTGCCAGCAGCACAAGACAGGGTTGGAATGAGCAGTTCTTC
>TRBD2|TRBJ2-7|medium-sized|TRBV28
CASRVPGLAGLDEQYF
TGTGCCAGCAGGGTACCGGGACTAGCGGGACTCGACGAGCAGTACTTC
>TRBD2|TRBJ2-2|NA|TRBV7-6
CASSPGTSGSTGELFF
TGTGCCAGCAGCCCTGGGACTAGCGGATCCACCGGGGAGCTGTTTTTT
>TRBD2|TRBJ2-1|NA|TRBV5-5
CASTLRGGYNEQFF
TGTGCCAGCACACTCCGGGGGGGTTACAATGAGCAGTTCTTC
>NA|TRBJ2-1|NA|TRBV13
CASSDQAYNEQFF
TGTGCCAGCAGCGATCAAGCCTACAATGAGCAGTTCTTC
>TRBD1|TRBJ2-5|NA|TRBV27
CASSFLDRGETQYF
TGTGCCAGCAGTTTCCTCGACAGGGGAGAGACCCAGTACTTC
>NA|TRBJ2-7|NA|TRBV4-1
CASSRNVGNYEQYF
TGCGCCAGCAGCCGGAACGTGGGGAACTACGAGCAGTACTTC
>NA|TRBJ2-7|NA|TRBV28
CASSQDSYEQYF
TGTGCCAGCAGTCAGGACAGCTACGAGCAGTACTTC
>NA|TRBJ2-7|NA|TRBV6-5
CASTLGPYEQYF
TGTGCCAGCACTTTAGGGCCCTACGAGCAGTACTTC
>TRBD2|TRBJ2-3|NA|TRBV9
CASRTLSSGGYDTQYF
TGTGCCAGCAGGACCCTCTCTAGCGGGGGGTATGATACGCAGTATTTT
>NA|TRBJ2-7|NA|TRBV6-5
CASSYSSTYEQYF
TGTGCCAGCAGTTACTCGTCCACCTACGAGCAGTACTTC
>TRBD2|TRBJ2-5|medium-sized|TRBV5-1
CASSLGGLQETQYF
TGCGCCAGCAGCTTGGGGGGACTACAAGAGACCCAGTACTTC
>NA|TRBJ1-2|NA|TRBV28
CAIIPMRANYGYTF
TGTGCCATCATACCGATGAGGGCAAACTATGGCTACACCTTC
>TRBD1|TRBJ2-2|NA|TRBV19
CASRGTEGLTGELFF
TGTGCCAGCAGAGGGACAGAGGGGCTCACCGGGGAGCTGTTTTTT
>NA|TRBJ2-6|few|TRBV27
CASRIVGSGANVLTF
TGTGCCAGCAGAATAGTGGGTTCCGGGGCCAACGTCCTGACTTTC
>TRBD2|TRBJ2-1|few|TRBV7-2
CASSSRTSGSYNEQFF
TGTGCCAGCAGCTCCCGGACTAGCGGCTCCTACAATGAGCAGTTCTTC
>NA|TRBJ2-2|NA|TRBV11-2
CASSFYSSGELFF
TGTGCCAGCAGCTTCTACTCTTCCGGGGAGCTGTTTTTT
>TRBD1|TRBJ2-5|few|TRBV27
CASSWDREETQYF
TGTGCCAGCAGTTGGGACAGAGAAGAGACCCAGTACTTC
>NA|TRBJ1-2|NA|TRBV5-1
CASSLGSLGYTF
TGCGCCAGCAGCTTGGGGTCACTGGGCTACACCTTC
>NA|TRBJ2-3|NA|TRBV19
CASLRGLSTDTQYF
TGTGCCAGTCTTCGCGGGCTAAGCACAGATACGCAGTATTTT
>TRBD2|TRBJ2-3|NA|TRBV30
CAWTSGNTDTQYF
TGTGCCTGGACTAGCGGGAACACAGATACGCAGTATTTT
>TRBD2|TRBJ2-7|NA|TRBV7-9
CASSLGLAGSVYEQYF
TGTGCCAGCAGTTTGGGACTAGCGGGATCGGTGTACGAGCAGTACTTC
>TRBD1|TRBJ1-3|NA|TRBV6-5
CAAGTDSGNTIYF
TGTGCCGCGGGGACAGACTCTGGAAACACCATATATTTT
>NA|TRBJ2-2|NA|TRBV5-6
CASSFGSTGELFF
TGTGCCAGCAGCTTCGGATCCACCGGGGAGCTGTTTTTT
>NA|TRBJ1-1|NA|TRBV4-3
CASSHWGTNTEAFF
TGCGCCAGCAGCCATTGGGGGACGAACACTGAAGCTTTCTTT
>TRBD2|TRBJ2-1|NA|TRBV28
CASRDGLAGASYNEQFF
TGTGCCAGCAGGGACGGACTAGCGGGGGCGTCCTACAATGAGCAGTTCTTC
>TRBD1|TRBJ1-4|NA|TRBV18
CASTPQGGNEKLFF
TGTGCCAGCACCCCACAGGGGGGAAATGAAAAACTGTTTTTT
>NA|TRBJ1-1|NA|TRBV28
CASSPRQAFTEAFF
TGTGCCAGCAGTCCCCGACAGGCTTTTACTGAAGCTTTCTTT
>TRBD2|TRBJ2-7|NA|TRBV29-1
CSVEVITSGSSYSYEQYF
TGCAGCGTTGAAGTGATTACTAGCGGGAGTAGCTACTCCTACGAGCAGTACTTC
>NA|TRBJ2-2|NA|TRBV7-7
CASSSSGPSSGELFF
TGTGCCAGCAGCTCTTCGGGACCAAGCAGCGGGGAGCTGTTTTTT
>NA|TRBJ2-7|NA|TRBV7-2
CASSSSGVTYEQYF
TGTGCCAGCAGCTCCTCTGGAGTCACCTACGAGCAGTACTTC
>TRBD1|TRBJ2-1|NA|TRBV25-1
CASSEWGQGAGEQFF
TGTGCCAGCAGTGAATGGGGACAGGGGGCTGGTGAGCAGTTCTTC
>NA|TRBJ2-1|NA|TRBV9
CASSPSDGADNEQFF
TGTGCCAGCAGCCCGAGCGATGGGGCTGACAATGAGCAGTTCTTC
>NA|TRBJ1-2|NA|TRBV13
CASSLKGRDPLGYTF
TGTGCCAGCAGCTTAAAAGGCAGGGACCCTCTGGGCTACACCTTC
>TRBD1|TRBJ2-1|NA|TRBV9
CASSSLHGQGYDEQFF
TGTGCCAGCAGCTCCCTCCACGGACAGGGGTACGATGAGCAGTTCTTC
>NA|TRBJ1-2|NA|TRBV7-6
CASSPPGNYGYTF
TGTGCCAGCAGCCCGCCGGGGAACTATGGCTACACCTTC
>NA|TRBJ2-3|NA|TRBV11-2
CASRGEADTQYF
TGTGCCAGCAGGGGAGAAGCAGATACGCAGTATTTT
>NA|TRBJ2-3|NA|TRBV5-6
CASSEGDSWDTQYF
TGTGCCAGCAGCGAAGGGGACTCATGGGATACGCAGTATTTT
>NA|TRBJ2-7|NA|TRBV28
CASSKAGRYEQYF
TGTGCCAGCAGCAAAGCGGGTCGTTACGAGCAGTACTTC